Below, 31 T cell receptor beta chains from the same sample are listed, as sequenced in a study of yellow fever vaccine responses in identical twins. TCRdb passed the RT-PCR reads through MiXCR, listing each CDR3 protein once. The sample records about 23,000 distinct CDR3 sequences, 60% to 85% being singletons. Specimen: T cells from blood (PBMCs), unsorted or a sorted subset (not recorded which), collected before or after yellow fever vaccination (not recorded which). The origin of the receptors is a woman under 30 who received the yellow fever vaccine.

The rearrangement links TRBV12-3 or TRBV12-4 to TRBJ2-7; 9 positions match TRBD1. The J segment lost 4 bases and the V segment lost 5 bases, leaving 3 bases of the junction unmatched. The CDR3 consists of 13 residues. Here the CDR3 reads CASSHGQGYEQYF. The CDR3 region has the DNA TGTGCCAGCAGTCATGGACAGGGGTACGAGCAGTACTTC.

CDR3 bases: TGTGCCAGCAGCTTATATCCCGGGACAGGGATCAATGAGCAGTTCTTC. It specifies CASSLYPGTGINEQFF. This chain uses TRBV7-6 with TRBJ2-1; 9 bases align to TRBD1. The V segment lost 2 bases and the J segment 6 bases; nucleotides outside the gene matches: 8. This CDR3 has 16 residues. Per germline, CDR1 SGHVS and CDR2 FNYEAQ.

This chain links TRBV29-1 with TRBJ1-2; D might be TRBD1 (5 bases). The V and J ends lost 6 bases and 7 bases respectively, with 18 bases between them. Germline-derived CDR1 and CDR2 are SQVTM and ANQGSEA. This CDR3 has 13 amino acids. The CDR3 loop is CSVPRQGLSGYTF. The CDR3 DNA reads as TGCAGCGTCCCGCGGCAGGGATTAAGTGGCTACACCTTC.

The chain carries TRBV11-3 and TRBJ2-7; D is tentatively TRBD1 or TRBD2 (6 bases each). Trimming cost V 1 base and J 2 bases, with 12 bases left between them. This CDR3 comprises 15 residues. Germline CDR1 is SGHNT and CDR2 is YENEEA. CDR3 nucleotides: TGTGCCAGCAGCTTAGTAACGGGGGCCACCTACGAGCAGTACTTC. This encodes CASSLVTGATYEQYF.

The gene calls are TRBV14 and TRBJ2-7; D possibly corresponds to TRBD2 (5 bases). V lost 3 bases and J lost 5, with 11 bases in between. The CDR3 is 13 amino acids. CDR1 is SGHDN and CDR2 is FVKESK in the germline V gene. CDR3 amino acids: CASSHSEGHEQYF. Here the CDR3 DNA reads TGTGCCAGCAGCCACTCCGAGGGCCACGAGCAGTACTTC.

This chain links TRBV12-3 or TRBV12-4 with TRBJ1-2; TRBD1 is a possible D gene (5 bases). The CDR3 consists of 13 residues. The V gene lost 5 bases and the J gene lost 1 base, with 8 bases spanning the gap. The CDR3 bases are TGTGCCAGCAGTAGGGACGTTAACTATGGCTACACCTTC. It is translated as CASSRDVNYGYTF.

This clonotype has just a few counts. This rearrangement joins TRBV3-1 to TRBJ2-4, with D possibly being TRBD1 (6 bases). Germline lookup yields CDR1 LGHDT and CDR2 YNNKEL (reference sequence). Trimming left V 0 bases short and J 8 bases short, with 14 bases between. The CDR3 is 15 amino acids. CDR3 sequence: CASSQDLQGRYIQYF. CDR3 nucleotides: TGTGCCAGCAGCCAAGATTTACAGGGCAGGTACATTCAGTACTTC.

The chain recombines TRBV11-1 with TRBJ2-1, with 12 positions matching TRBD2. CDR3 length: 17 residues. The V and J ends lost 4 bases and 0 bases, in that order; junction bases with no gene match: 4. Germline V gene lookup returns CDR1 SGHAT and CDR2 FQDESV (reference sequence). This CDR3 reads CASSSRTSGTSYNEQFF. The CDR3 DNA sequence: TGTGCCAGCAGCTCACGGACTAGCGGGACCTCCTACAATGAGCAGTTCTTC.

Only one count was recorded for this clonotype. The chain combines TRBV4-1 with TRBJ2-1; D gene uncertain. CDR1 and CDR2 (germline): MGHRA, YSYEKL. The CDR3 runs to 15 residues. V lost 1 base, J lost 6 bases, and 13 bases lay in between. The CDR3 nucleotides are TGCGCCAGCAGCCAAGGGGATTTGGCGGTCAATGAGCAGTTCTTC. This encodes CASSQGDLAVNEQFF.

V gene TRBV25-1 combines with J gene TRBJ1-6; D gene uncertain. V lost 8 bases to trimming and J lost 9 bases, with 14 bases between them. CDR3 length: 13 amino acids. Germline V gene sequence: CDR1 MGHDK, CDR2 SYGVNS. CDR3 nucleotides: TGTGCCAGCGGAGTAGGGTTGGTTTCACCCCTCCACTTT. The encoded protein is CASGVGLVSPLHF. Full variable domain (missing parts from reference TRBV25-1 and TRBJ1-6): EADIYQTPRYLVIGTGKKITLECSQTMGHDKMYWYQQDPGMELHLIHYSYGVNSTEKGDLSSESTVSRIRTEHFPLTLESARPSHTSQYLCASGVGLVSPLHFGNGTRLTVT.

The chain combines TRBV3-1 with TRBJ2-4; D gene uncertain. The CDR3 totals 12 residues. V was trimmed by 3 bases and J by 9 bases, leaving 9 bases between them. Germline V lookup: CDR1 LGHDT, CDR2 YNNKEL (reference sequence). CDR3 nucleotides: TGTGCCAGCAGCCACGATCTGGCCATTCAGTACTTC. Translation: CASSHDLAIQYF. The full variable domain, completed using reference TRBV3-1 and TRBJ2-4, is DTAVSQTPKYLVTQMGNDKSIKCEQNLGHDTMYWYKQDSKKFLKIMFSYNNKELIINETVPNRFSPKSPDKAHLNLHINSLELGDSAVYFCASSHDLAIQYFGAGTRLSVL.

The gene calls are TRBV11-3 and TRBJ2-1; maybe TRBD2 (5 bases). The CDR3 covers 12 residues. V was clipped by 5 bases and J by 9 bases, with 11 bases between them. Per germline, CDR1 SGHNT and CDR2 YENEEA. The CDR3 here is CASSQDSLEQFF. The CDR3 nucleotides are TGTGCCAGCAGCCAGGACTCCCTTGAGCAGTTCTTC.

The CDR3 DNA is TGTGCCAGCAGTACTCTAGCGGGAGTTTACAATGAGCAGTTCTTC. This codes for CASSTLAGVYNEQFF. The chain joins TRBV6-4 to TRBJ2-1; 10 bases are shared with TRBD2. J lost 4 bases, V lost 5 bases, and 5 bases had no gene match. The CDR3 spans 15 residues. The germline gives CDR1 MRHNA, CDR2 SNTAGT.

This clonotype was counted once. The chain links TRBV20-1 to TRBJ2-2, with unresolved D. The CDR3 contains 13 residues. The germline gives CDR1 DFQATT, CDR2 SNEGSKA (reference sequence). Trimming cost V 6 bases and J 0 bases, with 8 bases left between them. This CDR3 is CSAPSTNTGELFF. The CDR3 DNA sequence: TGCAGTGCCCCTAGTACGAACACCGGGGAGCTGTTTTTT.

The chain carries TRBV28 and TRBJ2-1; D is possibly TRBD2 (5 bases). This CDR3 has 15 amino acids. CDR1 is MDHEN, CDR2 SYDVKM, per germline. V was trimmed by 6 bases and J by 4 bases, leaving 16 bases between them. The CDR3 reads CASSRWGASYNEQFF. For the CDR3, the DNA is TGTGCCAGCAGCCGTTGGGGAGCTTCGTACAATGAGCAGTTCTTC.

The chain is built from TRBV28 and TRBJ2-7; the D is unclear. The germline CDR1 and CDR2 sequences are MDHEN and SYDVKM. The CDR3 is made up of 13 amino acids. V was cut by 2 bases and J by 2 bases, with 7 bases left in between. The CDR3 region is CASSLGNPYEQYF. The CDR3 DNA reads as TGTGCCAGCAGTTTAGGCAACCCCTACGAGCAGTACTTC. The full variable domain, rest sourced from reference TRBV28 and TRBJ2-7, is DVKVTQSSRYLVKRTGEKVFLECVQDMDHENMFWYRQDPGLGLRLIYFSYDVKMKEKGDIPEGYSVSREKKERFSLILESASTNQTSMYLCASSLGNPYEQYFGPGTRLTVT.

This chain joins TRBV10-3 and TRBJ2-1, with 7 bases lining up with TRBD2. The CDR3 runs 13 residues. Unmatched junction bases numbered 2, after V lost 4 bases and J lost 5 bases. Germline loops: CDR1 ENHRY, CDR2 SYGVKD. The CDR3 sequence is CAISGAGNNEQFF. In DNA, the CDR3 is TGTGCCATCAGTGGAGCGGGAAACAATGAGCAGTTCTTC.

This clonotype has a single count. V gene TRBV11-3 combines with J gene TRBJ2-2; D possibly corresponds to TRBD2 (7 bases). The germline gives CDR1 SGHNT, CDR2 YENEEA. The germline V and J ends were trimmed by 4 bases and 0 bases, with 9 bases remaining between them. The CDR3 spans 15 residues. The CDR3 protein is CASSWGGANTGELFF. CDR3 DNA sequence: TGTGCCAGCAGCTGGGGGGGCGCGAACACCGGGGAGCTGTTTTTT.

The chain uses TRBV27 and TRBJ2-3, with D maybe TRBD1 (6 bases). The germline V gene has CDR1 MNHEY and CDR2 SMNVEV (reference sequence). V was shortened by 6 bases and J by 5 bases, with 12 bases between the two germline ends. This CDR3 contains 13 residues. The chain's CDR3 is CASSLRGGDTQYF. Written as DNA, the CDR3 is TGTGCCAGCAGCCTCAGGGGCGGAGATACGCAGTATTTT.

This clonotype was picked up a small number of times. The chain couples TRBV2 to TRBJ1-4; D remains unclear. The V gene's germline CDR1 is SNHLY and CDR2 FYNNEI. This CDR3 spans 12 amino acids. V was shortened by 8 bases and J by 8 bases, with 12 bases between the two germline ends. As DNA, the CDR3 is TGTGCCAGCTGGGGAGGGAAAGAAAAACTGTTTTTT. This codes for CASWGGKEKLFF.

The chain carries TRBV29-1 and TRBJ1-1; D may be TRBD1 (5 bases). Trimming stripped 7 bases from V and 7 bases from J, with 13 bases between. Germline V gives CDR1 SQVTM, CDR2 ANQGSEA. This CDR3 is built from 11 residues. The CDR3: CSATRDGEAFF. The CDR3 DNA reads as TGCAGCGCGACCAGGGATGGTGAAGCTTTCTTT.

This chain connects TRBV29-1 to TRBJ2-3; the D gene is possibly TRBD1 (5 bases). CDR3 length equals 12 residues. Per the germline V gene, CDR1 is SQVTM and CDR2 is ANQGSEA. V was clipped by 4 bases and J by 3 bases, with 8 bases between them. The CDR3 is CSVVGATDTQYF. The CDR3 nucleotides are TGCAGCGTTGTAGGGGCGACAGATACGCAGTATTTT.

The CDR3 DNA is TGTGCCAGTAAACAGGGACAGGTACAGCAAGAGACCCAGTACTTC. Encoded protein: CASKQGQVQQETQYF. The chain carries TRBV19 and TRBJ2-5; 8 positions match TRBD1. The CDR3 is made up of 15 amino acids. The V gene end was trimmed by 7 bases and the J gene end by 2 bases; junction bases not matched to a gene: 9. CDR1 is LNHDA, CDR2 SQIVND, per germline (reference sequence).

This rearrangement joins TRBV7-6 to TRBJ2-7, with a tentative D call TRBD1 (6 bases). The germline V and J ends were trimmed by 4 bases and 3 bases, with 16 bases remaining between them. CDR3 length equals 15 residues. Germline V lookup: CDR1 SGHVS, CDR2 FNYEAQ. CDR3 bases: TGTGCCAGCAGCTCCTGGGCCAGGGGAGTCTACGAGCAGTACTTC. Amino acids: CASSSWARGVYEQYF.

In DNA, the CDR3 is TGTGCCACCAGTCCGAGGAGGCAGGGATGGGATGAGCAGTTCTTC. Protein product: CATSPRRQGWDEQFF. The rearrangement links TRBV15 to TRBJ2-1, with D perhaps matching TRBD1 or TRBD2 (5 bases each). The CDR3 totals 15 residues. Germline V lookup: CDR1 LNHNV, CDR2 YYDKDF (reference sequence). Trimming shortened V by 6 bases and J by 8 bases, and 20 bases separated the two germline ends.

This clonotype was observed once. The chain links TRBV25-1 to TRBJ2-1, with 12 bases fitting TRBD2. CDR1 is MGHDK and CDR2 is SYGVNS in the germline V gene. The length of the CDR3 is 14 residues. V dropped 5 bases and J dropped 6; count of bases not matched to a gene: 2. The CDR3 nucleotides are TGTGCCAGCAGTCCTAGCGGGAGGGTCAATGAGCAGTTCTTC. It specifies CASSPSGRVNEQFF.

The gene calls are TRBV9 and TRBJ2-1; D ambiguous. This CDR3 has 15 residues. V was trimmed by 0 bases and J by 9 bases, leaving 16 bases between them. Germline values: CDR1 SGDLS, CDR2 YYNGEE. The CDR3 bases are TGTGCCAGCAGCGTAGTACAAGGCGCCTTAGCTGAGCAGTTCTTC. Its protein product is CASSVVQGALAEQFF.

This clonotype was seen more than once but under ten times. V gene TRBV29-1 combines with J gene TRBJ2-3; D is uncertain. V was pared by 6 bases and J by 0 bases, with 7 bases between. Germline V gives CDR1 SQVTM, CDR2 ANQGSEA. CDR3 length: 12 residues. DNA of the CDR3: TGCAGCGTACGCGGTAGCACAGATACGCAGTATTTT. This encodes CSVRGSTDTQYF.

The chain carries TRBV11-1 and TRBJ2-1; 8 nucleotides align to TRBD2. The CDR3 totals 14 residues. V lost 5 bases and J lost 3; bases outside the gene matches: 3. Germline assignment: CDR1 SGHAT and CDR2 FQDESV (reference sequence). CDR3 sequence (DNA): TGTGCCAGCAGCCCGGGACTAGGCTACAATGAGCAGTTCTTC. This translates into CASSPGLGYNEQFF. Drawing the rest from reference TRBV11-1 and TRBJ2-1, the complete variable domain is EAEVAQSPRYKITEKSQAVAFWCDPISGHATLYWYRQILGQGPELLVQFQDESVVDDSQLPKDRFSAERLKGVDSTLKIQPAELGDSAMYLCASSPGLGYNEQFFGPGTRLTVL.

The gene calls are TRBV11-2 and TRBJ2-5; 11 bases are a match to TRBD2. V shed 5 bases and J 4 bases; nucleotides not matched to a gene: 6. The CDR3 covers 15 residues. Germline V lookup: CDR1 SGHAT, CDR2 FQNNGV. CDR3 sequence: CASSKTGLAGETQYF. The CDR3 coding sequence is TGTGCCAGCAGCAAAACCGGACTAGCGGGAGAGACCCAGTACTTC.

V gene TRBV11-2 combines with J gene TRBJ2-7; D gene unclear. V gave up 2 bases and J gave up 6 bases, with 11 bases separating them. The CDR3 extends over 13 amino acids. Germline CDR1 and CDR2: SGHAT and FQNNGV. CDR3 bases: TGTGCCAGCAGCTTATCATGGGCGGTCGAGCAGTACGTC. This translates into CASSLSWAVEQYV.